Shown below are 4 T cell receptor beta chains from a single sample sequenced in a study of T cell responses to AZD1222 COVID-19 vaccine. Repertoires were generated with immunoSEQ multiplex PCR, while TCRdb's copy carries only in-frame clones and drops some. This table has tens of thousands of clones, approximately 79% appearing once. The source was peripheral blood, collected on day 0 of MenACWY control vaccination. These receptors all stem from an adult in good health.

The chain links TRBV27 to TRBJ2-7; 10 bases are a match to TRBD2. Germline-derived CDR1 and CDR2 are MNHEY and SMNVEV (reference sequence). The CDR3 is made up of 17 amino acids. Trimming took 8 bases from V and 2 from J; bases not matched to a gene: 15. The CDR3 DNA sequence: TGTGCCAGCTGGAGACGGGTGCAGCGGGAGGGGGCCTACGAGCAGTACTTC. As protein: CASWRRVQREGAYEQYF.

This clone was seen a single time. This chain connects TRBV28 to TRBJ1-1; D is unclear. Per the germline V gene, CDR1 is MDHEN and CDR2 is SYDVKM. The CDR3 length is 12 residues. V was pared by 5 bases and J by 4 bases, with 8 bases between. This CDR3 is CASSELPTEAFF. Written as DNA, the CDR3 is TGTGCCAGCAGTGAGCTGCCCACTGAAGCTTTCTTT.

J is TRBJ1-6 and V is TRBV5-1; 8 bases fit TRBD1. The V gene's germline CDR1 is SGHRS and CDR2 YFSETQ. Trimming at V came to 4 bases and at J to 6 bases, leaving 9 bases not matched to a gene. The length of the CDR3 is 16 residues. The CDR3 is CASSPDQGASNSPLHF. The CDR3 region has the DNA TGCGCCAGCAGCCCAGATCAGGGGGCAAGTAATTCACCCCTCCACTTT.

The CDR3 sequence is CASSEAARPYEQYF. In DNA, the CDR3 is TGTGCCAGCAGTGAGGCCGCGAGACCCTACGAGCAGTACTTC. This chain uses TRBV27 with TRBJ2-7; D remains unclear. V lost 5 bases, J lost 2 bases, and 13 bases lay in between. The germline V gene encodes CDR1 MNHEY and CDR2 SMNVEV (reference sequence). CDR3 length: 14 amino acids.